The clone carrying this T cell receptor (beta chain) has a handful of counts. The use of a sample-barcoded 5' primer and a J-beta primer mix characterized a second PCR of roughly 6 to 11 cycles. TCRdb redid the calling of the 5' RACE reads with MiXCR, one entry per CDR3 protein. The sample lists around 790,000 distinct CDR3 sequences, roughly 44% seen once, with around 21% in the top ten. This record comes from a study of blood T cells in healthy people across ages. The sequence came from a man aged 60 to 75 in good health. The sequenced sample was blood.

CDR3 sequence: CRLTSGDTDTQYF. CDR3 in DNA: TGCAGGCTGACTAGCGGGGACACAGATACGCAGTATTTT. The chain has TRBV20-1 and TRBJ2-3, with 11 bases aligning to TRBD2. The CDR3 contains 13 residues. Germline CDR1 is DFQATT and CDR2 is SNEGSKA (reference sequence).